The following is a T cell receptor (beta chain) sequence with its context. Assay used: immunoSEQ multiplex PCR; TCRdb lists only in-frame clones, some missing. The data hold 100,000 or so clones, with 90% observed a single time. This sample was included in a study of glioma-infiltrating T cells after dendritic cell vaccination. Looked up from germline, CDR1 is KGHSH and CDR2 is LQKENI. V was shortened by 3 bases and J by 3 bases, with 9 bases between the two germline ends. CDR3 length: 14 residues. Time point reported: after dendritic cell vaccination, including at tumor progression/relapse. This TCR was recovered from a human donor with glioblastoma. The sequences come from blood, collected after dendritic cell vaccination. The chain uses TRBV18 and TRBJ1-5; possible D gene TRBD1, 5 bases. CDR3 in amino acids: CASSPSRDNQPQHF. The CDR3 DNA follows: TGTGCCAGCTCACCCAGCAGGGACAATCAGCCCCAGCATTTT.